This T cell receptor beta chain was obtained from a study of vaccination and CD4 T cells after COVID-19 (dated by TCRdb to between 2020 and 2023). About the study as a whole: Every convalescent patient had a positive nasal swab PCR test for SARS-CoV-2, with mild disease in eight to ten patients and severe disease in one. For stimulating the cultures, overlapping spike peptide pools were used, derived from SARS-CoV-2 as well as from the common cold coronaviruses HCoV-NL63, HCoV-OC43 and HCoV-229E. In ten to eleven COVID-19 convalescent patients and a few infection-naive healthy vaccine recipients, the spike-specific CD4+ TCR repertoire before mRNA vaccination was compared with the repertoire after mRNA vaccination. Participants received two doses of either the Pfizer-BioNTech BNT162b2 vaccine (n=8) or the Moderna mRNA-1273 vaccine (n=2). The convalescent cohort included six males and four females, with two Hispanic individuals, seven Caucasians, two Asians and one multiracial person. In control cultures, a CEFX viral epitope pool was used as positive control, an HIV-1 Nef peptide pool was used as negative control, or no peptide was added. Post-vaccine blood samples were obtained a median of around 67 days after the second vaccine dose, with a range of roughly 12 to 250 days. Post-COVID blood samples were collected from convalescent patients a median of roughly 100 days after diagnosis, with a range of roughly 30 to 170 days. Study-wide findings and limitations: In convalescent patients, a median approximately 89% of post-vaccine SARS-CoV-2-reactive clones were detected only after vaccination, suggesting vaccine-specific priming. The median number of SARS-CoV-2-reactive clonotypes rose from around 22 after infection to a few dozen after vaccination, but the change was not significant. Nearly all vaccine-specific clones in convalescent patients (304 of 307) were mono-reactive for SARS-CoV-2 spike rather than cross-reactive with common cold coronaviruses. Only a relatively small number of convalescent patients were included in the study, and early timepoints following natural infection were not analyzed.

The V end gives up 0 bases and the J end 1 base, leaving 3 bases in the junction not matched to a gene. The CDR3 has 15 amino acids, counting the end cysteine and phenylalanine. The sequence is cut down to CDR3 DNA, 45 bases in frame from base 1. CDR1 is given as SGHRS and CDR2 as YFSETQ, both from the germline V gene. The sample's treatment or condition label, decoded: roughly nine-day PBMC culture with coronavirus spike peptide pools or control peptides (ViraFEST assay). The ViraFEST assay, used in the study, expanded antigen-specific T cells with peptide pools and then identified the expanded clonotypes through TCR sequencing. The convalescent patients' positive SARS-CoV-2 PCR tests were from March to December 2020, which was before the Alpha, Beta and Delta variants emerged in the United States. PBMCs were cultured at about 2 million per well in IMDM supplemented with approximately 5.4% human AB serum and 10 IU/ml IL-2, with around 10 ug/ml peptide pools added. Half of the culture medium was replaced with fresh IL-2-containing medium on days 3 and 7. After 10 to 11 days of culture, CD4+ T cells were isolated by negative selection with the EasySep CD4+ T cell isolation kit. Ficoll-Paque Plus gradient centrifugation was used to isolate PBMCs from whole blood, and the isolated PBMCs were then either used fresh or cryopreserved at -140C. Triplicate wells were generally used for each culture condition.

The library was generated by PCR. At the Johns Hopkins FTIC core, DNA from the cultured CD4+ T cells underwent TCR sequencing with the Oncomine TCR Beta short-read assay. Genomic DNA was extracted from the cultured CD4+ T cells with the QIAamp micro DNA kit. Oncomine TCR Beta libraries made from cultured CD4+ T cells were pooled using unique dual indexes and sequenced on an Illumina iSeq 100. Under the source paper's analysis protocol: Non-productive sequences were removed, and CDR3s not starting with C, not ending with F or W, or shorter than 7 amino acids were discarded. The MANAFEST web application identified antigen-specific clonotypes by comparing peptide-stimulated wells against reference wells and other culture wells. To be called positive, a clone needed an FDR below 0.05, an odds ratio above 5, and a productive frequency above 0.1% in at least two of three replicate wells. A clonotype was classed as cross-reactive if the clonotype showed significant expansion both in SARS-CoV-2 spike wells and in at least one common cold coronavirus spike condition. CDR3 homology was assessed with Levenshtein distances (stringdist) and unrooted phylogenetic trees (ape) in R version 3.6.1. TCRdb passed the public sequencing reads through fastp at Q25 and MiXCR, retaining productive beta sequences. Each record represents a unique CDR3 protein, reported with the most common genes and DNA among its rows. These V and J calls are TCRdb output, not the study's own analysis. The sample table lists roughly 15,000 distinct CDR3 sequences, around 40% of them with a count of one. The top ten constitute roughly 15% of the sample.

In the case of this clonotype: What this receptor recognizes is not known. The sample holds no much larger clone one base away, and base qualities are not on file.

Sequencing was done on a sample of CD4+ T cells from blood, cultured in vitro. The sequence links TRBV5-1 to TRBJ2-5; 7 central nucleotides agree with TRBD1. This clonotype originated in a human donor who had recovered from COVID-19. This receptor carries the CDR3 CASSLGDRLQETQYF. At the DNA level, the sequence is TGCGCCAGCAGCTTGGGGGACAGACTCCAAGAGACCCAGTACTTC.